The entry that follows covers one TCR beta chain sequence. These data come from a study of blood T cell repertoires in COVID-19. About the research overall: Samples taken during acute and convalescent COVID-19 were collected in the United States, Italy and Spain. From T cells, B-cell-depleted T cells, or PBMCs came the material, which was cDNA or gDNA.

Germline CDR1 is MGHRA and CDR2 is YSYEKL. The CDR3 loop spans 13 amino acids. V shed 4 bases and J 11 bases; nucleotides not matched to a gene: 10. Original methodology: Amplified reference gene primers provided the basis for estimating nucleated cell counts. Method: immunoSEQ multiplex PCR; TCRdb's copy keeps in-frame clones and lacks some. V, J and clone size are those of that table, while D and trimming were read from the DNA. The sample contains around 200,000 clones, around 84% of which appear only once. The origin of this receptor is a man aged 30 to 39 with active or convalescent COVID-19. The rearrangement links TRBV4-1 to TRBJ1-1, with 7 bases fitting TRBD1. Sequencing input: peripheral blood. As DNA, the CDR3 is TGCGCCAGCAGCCGGGAACGACAGGGCCGGGCTTTCTTT. Encoded protein: CASSRERQGRAFF.